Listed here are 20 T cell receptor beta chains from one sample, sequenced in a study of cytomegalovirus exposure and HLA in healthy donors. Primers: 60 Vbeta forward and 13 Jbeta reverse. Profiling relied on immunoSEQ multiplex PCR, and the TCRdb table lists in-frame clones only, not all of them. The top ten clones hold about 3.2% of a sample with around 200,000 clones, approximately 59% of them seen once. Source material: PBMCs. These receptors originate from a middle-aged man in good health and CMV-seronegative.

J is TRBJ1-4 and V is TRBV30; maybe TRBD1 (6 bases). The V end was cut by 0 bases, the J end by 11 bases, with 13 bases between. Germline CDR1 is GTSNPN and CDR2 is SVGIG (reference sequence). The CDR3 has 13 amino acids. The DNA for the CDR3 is TGTGCCTGGAGTGTACAGGGTGAGAGGAAACTGTTTTTT. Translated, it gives CAWSVQGERKLFF.

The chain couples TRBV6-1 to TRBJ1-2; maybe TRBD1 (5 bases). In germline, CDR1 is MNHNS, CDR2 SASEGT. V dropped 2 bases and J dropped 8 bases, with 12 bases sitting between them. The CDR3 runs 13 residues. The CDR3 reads CASSESPGYGYTF. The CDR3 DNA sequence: TGTGCCAGCAGTGAATCCCCAGGGTACGGCTACACCTTC.

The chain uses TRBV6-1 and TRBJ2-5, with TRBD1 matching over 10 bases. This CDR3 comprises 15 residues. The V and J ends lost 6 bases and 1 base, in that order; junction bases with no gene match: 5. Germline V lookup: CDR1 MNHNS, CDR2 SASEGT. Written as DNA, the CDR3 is TGTGCCAGCAGCGACAGGGGGCGACGCCAAGAGACCCAGTACTTC. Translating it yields CASSDRGRRQETQYF.

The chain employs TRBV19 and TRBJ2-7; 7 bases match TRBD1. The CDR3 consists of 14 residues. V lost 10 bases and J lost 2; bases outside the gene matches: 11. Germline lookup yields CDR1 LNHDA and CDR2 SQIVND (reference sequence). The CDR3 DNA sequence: TGTGCCACCGCTTTAGAGGGGGCGGCCTACGAGCAGTACTTC. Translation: CATALEGAAYEQYF.

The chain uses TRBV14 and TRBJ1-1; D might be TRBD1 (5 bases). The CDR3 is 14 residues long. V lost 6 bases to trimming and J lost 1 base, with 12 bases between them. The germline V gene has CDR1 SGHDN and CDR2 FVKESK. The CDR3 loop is CASRRGTGNTEAFF. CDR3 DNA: TGTGCCAGCAGGAGAGGTACAGGGAACACTGAAGCTTTCTTT. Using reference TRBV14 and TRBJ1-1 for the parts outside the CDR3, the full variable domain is EAGVTQFPSHSVIEKGQTVTLRCDPISGHDNLYWYRRVMGKEIKFLLHFVKESKQDESGMPNNRFLAERTGGTYSTLKVQPAELEDSGVYFCASRRGTGNTEAFFGQGTRLTVV.

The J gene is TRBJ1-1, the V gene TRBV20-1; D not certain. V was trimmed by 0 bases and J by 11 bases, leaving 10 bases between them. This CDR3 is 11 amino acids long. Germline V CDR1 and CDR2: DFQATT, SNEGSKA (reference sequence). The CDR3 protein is CSARDPVAAFF. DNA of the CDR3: TGCAGTGCTAGAGATCCCGTGGCCGCTTTCTTT.

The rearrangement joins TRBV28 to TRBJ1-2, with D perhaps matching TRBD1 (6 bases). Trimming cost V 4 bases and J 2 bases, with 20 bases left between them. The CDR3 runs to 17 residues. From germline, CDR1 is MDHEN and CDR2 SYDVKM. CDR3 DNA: TGTGCCAGCAGTTCTTACAGGGCCGCTTTTTTAAACTATGGCTACACCTTC. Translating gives CASSSYRAAFLNYGYTF.

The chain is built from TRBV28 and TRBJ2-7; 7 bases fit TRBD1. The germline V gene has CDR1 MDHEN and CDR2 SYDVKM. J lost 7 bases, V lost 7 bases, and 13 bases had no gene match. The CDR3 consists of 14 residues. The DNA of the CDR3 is TGTGCCAGCACCAAGGCAGGGGGACCGAAGGAGCAGTACTTC. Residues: CASTKAGGPKEQYF.

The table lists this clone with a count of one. CDR3 loop: CASSGQGTSNQPQHF. For the CDR3, the DNA is TGTGCCAGTAGTGGACAGGGGACTAGCAATCAGCCCCAGCATTTT. The V call is TRBV19, the J call TRBJ1-5; 9 bases match TRBD1. After removal of 5 bases from V and 0 bases from J, the junction contained 2 bases not matched to a gene. Per the germline V gene, CDR1 is LNHDA and CDR2 is SQIVND (reference sequence). The CDR3 totals 15 residues.

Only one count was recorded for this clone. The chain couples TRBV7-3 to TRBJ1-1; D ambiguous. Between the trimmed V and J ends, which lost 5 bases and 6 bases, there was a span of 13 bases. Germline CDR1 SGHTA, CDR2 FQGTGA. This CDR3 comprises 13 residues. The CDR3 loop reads CASSPRPGAEAFF. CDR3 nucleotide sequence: TGTGCCAGCAGCCCCCGCCCCGGTGCTGAAGCTTTCTTT.

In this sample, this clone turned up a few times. The CDR3 here is CASTGRGISSIQYF. The CDR3 bases are TGTGCCAGCACCGGCAGGGGGATTTCCTCCATTCAGTACTTC. V gene TRBV6-5 combines with J gene TRBJ2-4; 7 bases match TRBD1. This CDR3 comprises 14 residues. With 7 bases clipped from V and 9 bases from J, the junction kept 12 bases outside the gene matches. From germline, CDR1 is MNHEY and CDR2 SVGAGI.

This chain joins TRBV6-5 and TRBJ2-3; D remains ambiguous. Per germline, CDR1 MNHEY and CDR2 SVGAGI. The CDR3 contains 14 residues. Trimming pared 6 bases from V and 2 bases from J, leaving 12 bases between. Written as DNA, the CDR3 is TGTGCCAGCAGCCCCGCAGGCGACACAGATACGCAGTATTTT. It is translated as CASSPAGDTDTQYF.

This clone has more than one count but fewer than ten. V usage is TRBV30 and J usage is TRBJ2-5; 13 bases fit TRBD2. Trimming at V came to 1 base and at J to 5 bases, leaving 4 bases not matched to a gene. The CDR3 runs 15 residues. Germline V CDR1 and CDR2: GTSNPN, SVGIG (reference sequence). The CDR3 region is CAWSGTSGSWETQYF. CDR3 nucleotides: TGTGCCTGGAGTGGGACTAGCGGGAGTTGGGAGACCCAGTACTTC.

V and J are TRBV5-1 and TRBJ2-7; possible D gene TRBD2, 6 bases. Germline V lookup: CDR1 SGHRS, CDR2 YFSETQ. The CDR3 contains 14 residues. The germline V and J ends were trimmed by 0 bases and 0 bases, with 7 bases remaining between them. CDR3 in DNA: TGCGCCAGCAGCTTGGACGGGAGCTCCTACGAGCAGTACTTC. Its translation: CASSLDGSSYEQYF.

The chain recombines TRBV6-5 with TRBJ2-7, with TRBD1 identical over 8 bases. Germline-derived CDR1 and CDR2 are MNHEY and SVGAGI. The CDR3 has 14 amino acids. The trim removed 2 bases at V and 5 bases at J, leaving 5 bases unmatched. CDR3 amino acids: CASSYKTGDNEQYF. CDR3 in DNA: TGTGCCAGCAGTTACAAGACAGGGGATAACGAGCAGTACTTC.

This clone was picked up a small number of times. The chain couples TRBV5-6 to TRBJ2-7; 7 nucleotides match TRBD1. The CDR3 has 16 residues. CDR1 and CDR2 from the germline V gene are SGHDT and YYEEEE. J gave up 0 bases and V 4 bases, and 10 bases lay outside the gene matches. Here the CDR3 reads CASSETGTFFSYEQYF. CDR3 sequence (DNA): TGTGCCAGCAGCGAGACAGGGACCTTCTTCTCCTACGAGCAGTACTTC.

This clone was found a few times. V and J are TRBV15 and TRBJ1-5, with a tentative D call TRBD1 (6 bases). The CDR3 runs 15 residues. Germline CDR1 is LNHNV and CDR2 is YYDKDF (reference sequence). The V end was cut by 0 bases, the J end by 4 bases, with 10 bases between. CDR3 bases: TGTGCCACCAGCAGAGATCGCCAGGGGAATCAGCCCCAGCATTTT. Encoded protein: CATSRDRQGNQPQHF.

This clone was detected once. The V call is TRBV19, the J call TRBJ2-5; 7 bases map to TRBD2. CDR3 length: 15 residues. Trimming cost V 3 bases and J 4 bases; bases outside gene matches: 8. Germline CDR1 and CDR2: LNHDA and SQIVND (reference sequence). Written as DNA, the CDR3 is TGTGCCAGTAGTATCGGGGCCGGCGGGGGAGAGACCCAGTACTTC. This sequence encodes CASSIGAGGGETQYF.

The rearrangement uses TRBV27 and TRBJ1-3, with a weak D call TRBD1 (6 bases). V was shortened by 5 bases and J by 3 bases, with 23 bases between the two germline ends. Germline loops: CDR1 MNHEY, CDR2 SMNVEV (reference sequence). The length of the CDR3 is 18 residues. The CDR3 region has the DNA TGTGCCAGCAGTCCCCGGGACACTCTACGCTTGGGTGGAAACACCATATATTTT. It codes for CASSPRDTLRLGGNTIYF.

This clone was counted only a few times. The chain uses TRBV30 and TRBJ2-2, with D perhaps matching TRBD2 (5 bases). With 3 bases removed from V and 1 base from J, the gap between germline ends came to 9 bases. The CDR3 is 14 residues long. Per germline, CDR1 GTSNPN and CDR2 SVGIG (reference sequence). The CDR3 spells CAWRRAGNTGELFF. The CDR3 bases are TGTGCCTGGAGAAGGGCGGGGAACACCGGGGAGCTGTTTTTT.